The rows below give T cell receptor beta chains drawn from one sample of a study of T cells in localized non-small cell lung cancer. The repertoire was sequenced with immunoSEQ multiplex PCR; TCRdb's copy has only in-frame clones and lacks some. The sample lists approximately 30,000 clones; 70% to 90% were seen once. The sample in question was peripheral blood, obtained before any cancer treatment. These receptors were taken from a woman between 18 and 50 years old with stage I lung adenocarcinoma. Both conserved end residues are part of each CDR3. D genes are given only for firm matches. Size is omitted from some rows. Given values are once, few, many or a class for expanded clones.

clone size	D gene	V gene	J gene	CDR3 DNA	CDR3 protein
-	TRBD1	TRBV2	TRBJ2-7	TGTGCCAGCAGGTGGGACAGGAGCTACGAGCAGTACTTC	CASRWDRSYEQYF
few	-	TRBV28	TRBJ1-3	TGTGCCAGCACCCTGGACGGCAAGTTGGCAAACACCATATATTTT	CASTLDGKLANTIYF
-	-	TRBV1	TRBJ2-5	TGCACCAGCAGTCCCGACCGGGGGGAAGAGACCCAGTACTTC	CTSSPDRGEETQYF
-	-	TRBV28	TRBJ1-1	TGTGCCAGCACCCTCGGGATCACGAACACTGAAGCTTTCTTT	CASTLGITNTEAFF
-	-	TRBV7-2	TRBJ1-2	TGTGCCAGCAGCTTAGGTGGGGGCACCTATGGCTACACCTTC	CASSLGGGTYGYTF
-	-	TRBV14	TRBJ1-1	TGTGCCAGCAGCCAAGATCCCTTTCGGAACAGGAACACTGAAGCTTTCTTT	CASSQDPFRNRNTEAFF
-	-	TRBV5-1	TRBJ2-3	TGCGCCAGCAGCTATGAACAGCAGCACACAGATACGCAGTATTTT	CASSYEQQHTDTQYF
-	TRBD2	TRBV7-8	TRBJ2-3	TGTGCCAGCAGCCAGCGACTAGCGGGAGTCAGCACAGATACGCAGTATTTT	CASSQRLAGVSTDTQYF
-	-	TRBV18	TRBJ1-5	TGTGCCAGCTCCGTTACGAGTGATAGCAATCAGCCCCAGCATTTT	CASSVTSDSNQPQHF
-	-	TRBV7-2	TRBJ1-6	TGTGCCAGCAGCGCTATACAGAGCTCCTATAATTCACCCCTCCACTTT	CASSAIQSSYNSPLHF
-	-	TRBV20-1	TRBJ2-5	TGCAGTGCTAGAGCGTCAGAGACCCAGTACTTC	CSARASETQYF
-	-	TRBV7-2	TRBJ2-2	TGTGCCAGCAGCCTTGGCGGTTACCGAGGAAGAGACGCCGGGGAGCTGTTTTTT	CASSLGGYRGRDAGELFF
-	-	TRBV16	TRBJ1-3	TGTGCCAGCAGCCAATCTGGGGCCTTCTCTGGAAACACCATATATTTT	CASSQSGAFSGNTIYF
once	-	TRBV11-3	TRBJ2-1	TGTGCCAGCAGTTTAGGAGGTCAAGCCTACAATGAGCAGTTCTTC	CASSLGGQAYNEQFF
-	-	TRBV27	TRBJ2-5	TGTGCCAGCGGGAGACGCGGCGGGGAGACCCAGTACTTC	CASGRRGGETQYF
-	-	TRBV19	TRBJ2-3	TGTGCCAGTAGTAGGGGGGCATTCGGCACAGATACGCAGTATTTT	CASSRGAFGTDTQYF
-	TRBD1	TRBV18	TRBJ2-1	TGTGCCAGCTCACCGACACCCCCGGGACAGGGTGATTTCTATGAGCAGTTCTTC	CASSPTPPGQGDFYEQFF
-	TRBD2	TRBV27	TRBJ2-3	TGTGCCAGCAGTTTTGGAACTAGCGGGAGTACGCAGTATTTT	CASSFGTSGSTQYF
-	-	TRBV29-1	TRBJ2-3	TGCAGCGGCGCCCGAGACACAGATACGCAGTATTTT	CSGARDTDTQYF
-	-	TRBV2	TRBJ1-6	TGTGCCAGCAGGGGGATGGATTCACCCCTCCACTTT	CASRGMDSPLHF
-	-	TRBV30	TRBJ1-5	TGTGCCTCCAACCAGGGTAACGGGGGAAATCAGCCCCAGCATTTT	CASNQGNGGNQPQHF
-	TRBD2	TRBV5-1	TRBJ2-1	TGCGCCAGCAGCTTGGGCTCTAGCGGGTACAATGAGCAGTTCTTC	CASSLGSSGYNEQFF
-	-	TRBV9	TRBJ1-2	TGTGCCAGCAGCGTAAGCAGCTCCGATTCCTACGGCTACACCTTC	CASSVSSSDSYGYTF
-	TRBD1	TRBV5-8	TRBJ2-5	TGTGCCAGCAGCTTTGGGGACAGTCAAGAGACCCAGTACTTC	CASSFGDSQETQYF
-	TRBD2	TRBV25-1	TRBJ2-1	TGTGCCAGCAGTCCAGCGGGAGTCGATGAGCAGTTCTTC	CASSPAGVDEQFF
-	-	TRBV7-9	TRBJ1-5	TGTGCCAGCAGCGCCCGCGATGGGGGGAGCAATCAGCCCCAGCATTTT	CASSARDGGSNQPQHF
-	TRBD2	TRBV9	TRBJ2-5	TGTGCCAGCAGCGTTGGAACTAGCGGGGCCCAAGAGACCCAGTACTTC	CASSVGTSGAQETQYF
-	TRBD1	TRBV15	TRBJ2-7	TGTGCCACCAGCAGGGGGGACAGGGGAACCTACGAGCAGTACTTC	CATSRGDRGTYEQYF
-	-	TRBV5-4	TRBJ2-1	TGTGCCAGCAGCTTGGCCGGCGGATTTTCCCTTTCGAATGAGCAGTTCTTC	CASSLAGGFSLSNEQFF
-	TRBD2	TRBV11-3	TRBJ2-1	TGTGCCAGCAGCTTAGCCCTTTATAGCGGGAGGGCCATCGGAGACAATGAGCAGTTCTTC	CASSLALYSGRAIGDNEQFF
-	-	TRBV11-3	TRBJ2-5	TGTGCCAGCAGCGGTTACGGAGAAGAGACCCAGTACTTC	CASSGYGEETQYF
few	-	TRBV6-1	TRBJ1-5	TGTGCCAGCAGTGGGCAGTACCCTCAGCCCCAGCATTTT	CASSGQYPQPQHF
-	-	TRBV28	TRBJ1-5	TGTGCCAGCAGTCAGAATCAGCCCCAGCATTTT	CASSQNQPQHF
once	-	TRBV6-5	TRBJ1-5	TGTGCCAGCAGTTCCCAATATAGCAATCAGCCCCAGCATTTT	CASSSQYSNQPQHF
-	TRBD2	TRBV4-1	TRBJ2-4	TGCGCCAGCAGCCGATCCACAAGAGGGGGACTAGCGGTCATACCAGCCAAAAACATTCAGTACTTC	CASSRSTRGGLAVIPAKNIQYF
-	-	TRBV7-6	TRBJ2-1	TGTGCCAGCAGCCGTGACAGGTCCACTTACAATGAGCAGTTCTTC	CASSRDRSTYNEQFF
-	TRBD1	TRBV7-2	TRBJ2-5	TGTGCCAGCAGCTTAGCCAACACAGGGGGAGGAACGCAAGAGACCCAGTACTTC	CASSLANTGGGTQETQYF
-	TRBD2	TRBV27	TRBJ2-2	TGTGCCAGCAGTCGACTAGCGGGTACGAACACCGGGGAGCTGTTTTTT	CASSRLAGTNTGELFF
-	TRBD2	TRBV25-1	TRBJ2-1	TGTGCCAGCAGTGATAGACAATCGACTAGCGGGAACTACAATGAGCAGTTCTTC	CASSDRQSTSGNYNEQFF